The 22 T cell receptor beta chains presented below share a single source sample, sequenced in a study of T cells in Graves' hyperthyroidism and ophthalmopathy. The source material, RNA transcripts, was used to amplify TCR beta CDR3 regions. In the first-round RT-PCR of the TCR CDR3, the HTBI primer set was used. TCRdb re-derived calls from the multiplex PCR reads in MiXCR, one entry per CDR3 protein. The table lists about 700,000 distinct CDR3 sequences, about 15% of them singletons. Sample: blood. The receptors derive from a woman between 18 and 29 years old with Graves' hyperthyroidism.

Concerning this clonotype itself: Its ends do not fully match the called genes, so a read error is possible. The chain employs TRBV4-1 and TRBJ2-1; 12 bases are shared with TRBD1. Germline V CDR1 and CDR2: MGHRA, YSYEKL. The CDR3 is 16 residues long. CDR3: CASSHPRGQGASEQFF. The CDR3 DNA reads TGTGCCAGCAGCCACCCCCGGGGACAGGGGGCGTCTGAGCAGTTCTTC.

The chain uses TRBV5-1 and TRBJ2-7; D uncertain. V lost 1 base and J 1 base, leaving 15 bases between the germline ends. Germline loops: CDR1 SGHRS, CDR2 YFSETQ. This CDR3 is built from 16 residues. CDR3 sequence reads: CASSLSRETFSYEQYF. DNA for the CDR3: TGCGCCAGCAGCTTGTCTAGGGAAACCTTTTCCTACGAGCAGTACTTC. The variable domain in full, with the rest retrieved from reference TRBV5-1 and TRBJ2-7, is KAGVTQTPRYLIKTRGQQVTLSCSPISGHRSVSWYQQTPGQGLQFLFEYFSETQRNKGNFPGRFSGRQFSNSRSEMNVSTLELGDSALYLCASSLSRETFSYEQYFGPGTRLTVT.

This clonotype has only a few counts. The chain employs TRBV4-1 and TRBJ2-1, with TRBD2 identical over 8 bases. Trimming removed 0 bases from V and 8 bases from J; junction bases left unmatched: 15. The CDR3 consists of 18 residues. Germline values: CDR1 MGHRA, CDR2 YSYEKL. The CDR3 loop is CASSQEPAGGTGWDEQFF. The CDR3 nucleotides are TGCGCCAGCAGCCAAGAACCCGCGGGAGGCACCGGGTGGGATGAGCAGTTCTTC.

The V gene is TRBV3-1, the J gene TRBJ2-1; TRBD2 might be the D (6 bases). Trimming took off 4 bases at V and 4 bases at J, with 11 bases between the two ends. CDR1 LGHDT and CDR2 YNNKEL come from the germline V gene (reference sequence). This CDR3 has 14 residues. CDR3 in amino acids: CASSRDSGYNEQFF. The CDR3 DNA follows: TGTGCCAGCAGCCGAGATAGCGGATACAATGAGCAGTTCTTC.

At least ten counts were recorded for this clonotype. CDR3 nucleotide sequence: TGTGCCAGCAGTCTAGTTCGGGACTTCTCGGGGTACAATGAGCAGTTCTTC. It yields the protein CASSLVRDFSGYNEQFF. The chain carries TRBV2 and TRBJ2-1; weak D call: TRBD2 (6 bases). Germline CDR1 reads SNHLY; CDR2 reads FYNNEI. V was shortened by 5 bases and J by 4 bases, with 21 bases between the two germline ends. This CDR3 has 17 residues.

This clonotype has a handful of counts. CDR3 DNA sequence: TGCAGTGCTCCTAGCGGGTTCACCGGGGAGCTGTTTTTT. Protein: CSAPSGFTGELFF. The V gene is TRBV20-1, the J gene TRBJ2-2; 8 nucleotides line up with TRBD2. The CDR3 consists of 13 residues. V trimming: 5 bases; J trimming: 4 bases; junction bases outside the gene matches: 3. Germline values: CDR1 DFQATT, CDR2 SNEGSKA (reference sequence).

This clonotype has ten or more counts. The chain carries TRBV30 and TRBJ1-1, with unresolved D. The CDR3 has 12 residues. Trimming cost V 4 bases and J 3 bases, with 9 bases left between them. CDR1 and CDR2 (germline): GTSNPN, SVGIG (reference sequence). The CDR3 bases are TGTGCCTGGACCCCCGGGGACACTGAAGCTTTCTTT. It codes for CAWTPGDTEAFF.

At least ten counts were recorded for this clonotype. Here the CDR3 reads CASSLADYRGRRTDTQYF. The DNA of the CDR3 is TGTGCCAGCAGCTTAGCCGACTACAGGGGACGTCGCACAGATACGCAGTATTTT. The chain joins TRBV7-2 to TRBJ2-3; 7 positions agree with TRBD1. The trim removed 0 bases at V and 1 base at J, leaving 10 bases unmatched. Germline CDR1 is SGHTA and CDR2 is FQGNSA. The CDR3 spans 18 residues.

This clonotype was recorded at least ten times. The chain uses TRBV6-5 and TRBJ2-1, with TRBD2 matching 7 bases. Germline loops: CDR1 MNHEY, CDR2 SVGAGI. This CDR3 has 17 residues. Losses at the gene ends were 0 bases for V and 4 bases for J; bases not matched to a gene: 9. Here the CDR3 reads CASSYSPRLAAYNEQFF. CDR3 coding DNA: TGTGCCAGCAGTTACTCTCCCAGGCTAGCGGCGTACAATGAGCAGTTCTTC.

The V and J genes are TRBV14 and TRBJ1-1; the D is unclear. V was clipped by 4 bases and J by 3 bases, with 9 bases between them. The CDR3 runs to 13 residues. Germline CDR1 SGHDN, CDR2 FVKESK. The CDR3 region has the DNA TGTGCCAGCAGCCCATATGATCACACTGAAGCTTTCTTT. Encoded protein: CASSPYDHTEAFF.

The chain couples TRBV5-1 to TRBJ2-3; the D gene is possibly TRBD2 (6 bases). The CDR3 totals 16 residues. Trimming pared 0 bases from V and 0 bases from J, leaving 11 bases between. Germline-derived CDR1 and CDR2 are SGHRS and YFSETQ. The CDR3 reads CASSLGVSGSTDTQYF. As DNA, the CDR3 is TGCGCCAGCAGCTTGGGGGTTAGCGGAAGCACAGATACGCAGTATTTT.

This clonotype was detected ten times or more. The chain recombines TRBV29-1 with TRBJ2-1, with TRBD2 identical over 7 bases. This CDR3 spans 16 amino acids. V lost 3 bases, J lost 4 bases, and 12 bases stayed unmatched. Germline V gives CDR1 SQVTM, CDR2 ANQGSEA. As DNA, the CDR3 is TGCAGCGTTGACTCCACCTACCTAGCGGAATACAATGAGCAGTTCTTC. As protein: CSVDSTYLAEYNEQFF.

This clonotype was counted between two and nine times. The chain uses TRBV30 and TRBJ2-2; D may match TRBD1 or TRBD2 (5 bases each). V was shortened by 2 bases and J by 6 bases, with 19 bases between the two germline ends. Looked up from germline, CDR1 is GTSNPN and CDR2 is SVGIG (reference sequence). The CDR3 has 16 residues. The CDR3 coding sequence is TGTGCCTGGAGTAAAGACGGGGCGGAAGGTCCCGGGGAGCTGTTTTTT. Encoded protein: CAWSKDGAEGPGELFF.

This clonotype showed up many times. The CDR3 region is CASSFLRTSGTDTQYF. CDR3 sequence (DNA): TGTGCCAGCAGCTTCCTCAGGACTAGCGGCACAGATACGCAGTATTTT. The chain employs TRBV7-2 and TRBJ2-3; 9 bases fit TRBD2. The germline gives CDR1 SGHTA, CDR2 FQGNSA. V shed 3 bases, J shed 1 base, and the junction held 5 bases outside the gene matches. The CDR3 runs 16 residues.

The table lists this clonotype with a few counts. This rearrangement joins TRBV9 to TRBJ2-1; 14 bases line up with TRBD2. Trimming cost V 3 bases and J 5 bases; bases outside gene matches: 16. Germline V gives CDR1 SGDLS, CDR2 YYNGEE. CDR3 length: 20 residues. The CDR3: CASSDSKGLAGDGANNEQFF. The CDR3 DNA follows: TGTGCCAGCAGCGACAGCAAGGGACTAGCGGGAGATGGGGCTAACAATGAGCAGTTCTTC.

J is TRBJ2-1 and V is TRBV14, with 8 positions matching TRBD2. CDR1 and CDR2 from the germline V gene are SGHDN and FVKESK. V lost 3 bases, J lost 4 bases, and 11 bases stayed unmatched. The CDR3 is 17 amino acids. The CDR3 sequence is CASSQSKRLAGYNEQFF. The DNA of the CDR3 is TGTGCCAGCAGCCAGAGTAAGAGGCTAGCGGGTTACAATGAGCAGTTCTTC.

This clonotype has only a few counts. CDR3 DNA sequence: TGTGCCAGCAGCGAAGGGACTAGCGGGTGGTACGAGCAGTACTTC. Translation: CASSEGTSGWYEQYF. The V gene is TRBV11-2, the J gene TRBJ2-7; the match to TRBD2 covers 12 bases. CDR3 length: 15 residues. Germline assignment: CDR1 SGHAT and CDR2 FQNNGV. After removal of 5 bases from V and 4 bases from J, the junction contained 6 bases not matched to a gene.

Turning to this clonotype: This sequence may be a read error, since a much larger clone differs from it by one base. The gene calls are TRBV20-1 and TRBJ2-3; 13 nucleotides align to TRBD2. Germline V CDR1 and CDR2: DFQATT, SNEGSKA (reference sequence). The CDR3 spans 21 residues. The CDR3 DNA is TGCAGTGCTGGCCGCGACAGGGGGGGACTAGCGGGACTTAGAGGCACAGGTACGCAGTATTTT. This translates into CSAGRDRGGLAGLRGTGTQYF.

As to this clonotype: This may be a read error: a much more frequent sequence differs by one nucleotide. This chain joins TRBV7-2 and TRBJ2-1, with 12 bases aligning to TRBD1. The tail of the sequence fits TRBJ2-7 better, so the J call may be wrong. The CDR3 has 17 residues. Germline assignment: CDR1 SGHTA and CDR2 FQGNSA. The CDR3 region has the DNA TGTGCCAGCAGCCTGACTTCCGGGACAGGGGGCATCAATGAGCAGTACTTC. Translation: CASSLTSGTGGINEQYF.

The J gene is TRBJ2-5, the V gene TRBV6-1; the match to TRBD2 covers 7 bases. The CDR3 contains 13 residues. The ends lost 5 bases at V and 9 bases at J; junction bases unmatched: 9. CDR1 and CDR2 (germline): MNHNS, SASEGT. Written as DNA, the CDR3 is TGTGCCAGCAGTAGGACTAGAAGGGAGGCCCAGTACTTC. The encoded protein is CASSRTRREAQYF.

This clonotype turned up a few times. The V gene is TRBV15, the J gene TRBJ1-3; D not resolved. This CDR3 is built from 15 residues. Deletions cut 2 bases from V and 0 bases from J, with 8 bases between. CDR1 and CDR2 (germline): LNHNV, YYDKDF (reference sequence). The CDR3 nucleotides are TGTGCCACCAGCAGAAATCCGGGCTCTGGAAACACCATATATTTT. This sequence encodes CATSRNPGSGNTIYF.

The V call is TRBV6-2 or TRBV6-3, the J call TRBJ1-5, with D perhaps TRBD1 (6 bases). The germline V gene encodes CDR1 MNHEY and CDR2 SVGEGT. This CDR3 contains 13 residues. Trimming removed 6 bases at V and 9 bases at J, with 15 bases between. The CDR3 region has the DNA TGTGCCAGCAGCAGCAGGGGTCTGCGGCCCCAGCATTTT. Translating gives CASSSRGLRPQHF.